This T cell receptor (beta chain) was recovered during a study of blood T cells in healthy people across ages. Across the whole study: Per every two T cells, about one barcoded beta molecule was captured by template switching.

A J-beta primer mix and a sample-barcoded 5' primer were used in a second PCR of about 7 to 12 cycles. TCRdb called the 5' RACE reads again in MiXCR, with one record for every CDR3 protein. The profile shows 1.8 million or so distinct CDR3 sequences, roughly two fifths of them singletons. This clonotype appeared a few times. Deletions cut 1 base from V and 4 bases from J, with 14 bases between. The length of the CDR3 is 15 residues. Per germline, CDR1 MGHRA and CDR2 YSYEKL. Drawn from each donor were 8.5 to 10 milliliters of peripheral blood. Per sample, a minimum of 6.5 million PBMCs were isolated. Sequences were obtained from blood. V and J are TRBV4-1 and TRBJ2-7; D uncertain. The origin of this receptor is a human donor in good health. The CDR3 sequence: CASSQGADNRYEQYF. CDR3 sequence (DNA): TGCGCCAGCAGCCAAGGGGCAGATAATAGGTACGAGCAGTACTTC.